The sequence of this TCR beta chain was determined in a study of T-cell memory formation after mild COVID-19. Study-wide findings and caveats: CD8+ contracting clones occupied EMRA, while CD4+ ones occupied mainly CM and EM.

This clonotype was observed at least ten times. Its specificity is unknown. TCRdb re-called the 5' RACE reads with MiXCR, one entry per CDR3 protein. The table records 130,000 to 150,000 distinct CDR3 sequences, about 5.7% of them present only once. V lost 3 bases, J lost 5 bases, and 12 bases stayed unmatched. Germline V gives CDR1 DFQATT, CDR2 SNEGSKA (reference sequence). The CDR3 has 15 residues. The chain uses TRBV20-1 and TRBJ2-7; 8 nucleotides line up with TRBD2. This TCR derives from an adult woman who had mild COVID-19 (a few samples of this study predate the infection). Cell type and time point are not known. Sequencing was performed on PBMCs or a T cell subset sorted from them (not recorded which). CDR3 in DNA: TGCAGTGCTAGCCAGGGACTAGAAGTTCAACACGAGCAGTACTTC. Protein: CSASQGLEVQHEQYF.